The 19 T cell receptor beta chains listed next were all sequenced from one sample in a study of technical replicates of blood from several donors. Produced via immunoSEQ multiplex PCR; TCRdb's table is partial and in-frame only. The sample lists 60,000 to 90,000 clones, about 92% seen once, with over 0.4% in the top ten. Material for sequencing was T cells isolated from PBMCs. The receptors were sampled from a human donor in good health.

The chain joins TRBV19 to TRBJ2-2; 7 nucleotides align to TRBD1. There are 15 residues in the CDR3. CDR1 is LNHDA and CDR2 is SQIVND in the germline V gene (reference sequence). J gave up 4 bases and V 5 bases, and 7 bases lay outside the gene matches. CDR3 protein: CASSLTGQFTGELFF. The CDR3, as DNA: TGTGCCAGTAGTTTAACGGGACAGTTCACCGGGGAGCTGTTTTTT.

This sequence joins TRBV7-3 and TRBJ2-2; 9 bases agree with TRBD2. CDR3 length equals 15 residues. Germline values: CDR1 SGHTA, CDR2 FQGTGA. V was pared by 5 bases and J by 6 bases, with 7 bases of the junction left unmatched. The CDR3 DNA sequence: TGTGCCAGCAGCCCGGTAGCGGGAGTTGCCGGGGAGCTGTTTTTT. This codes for CASSPVAGVAGELFF.

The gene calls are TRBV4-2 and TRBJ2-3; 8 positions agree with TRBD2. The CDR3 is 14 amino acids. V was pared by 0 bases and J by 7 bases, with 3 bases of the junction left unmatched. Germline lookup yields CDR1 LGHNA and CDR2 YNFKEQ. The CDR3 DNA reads TGTGCCAGCAGCCAAGACGGGAGGGTGAATACGCAGTATTTT. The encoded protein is CASSQDGRVNTQYF.

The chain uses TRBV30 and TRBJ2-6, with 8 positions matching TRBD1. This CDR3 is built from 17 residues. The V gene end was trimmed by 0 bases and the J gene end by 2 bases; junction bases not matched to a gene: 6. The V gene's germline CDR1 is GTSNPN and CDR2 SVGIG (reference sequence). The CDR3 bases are TGTGCCTGGAGTGTAGACAGGGGATTCCCTGGGGCCAACGTCCTGACTTTC. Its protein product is CAWSVDRGFPGANVLTF.

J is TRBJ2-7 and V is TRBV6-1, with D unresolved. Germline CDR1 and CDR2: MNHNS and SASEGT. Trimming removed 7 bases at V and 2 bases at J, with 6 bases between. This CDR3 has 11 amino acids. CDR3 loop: CASTRTYEQYF. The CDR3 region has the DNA TGTGCCAGCACCCGTACCTACGAGCAGTACTTC.

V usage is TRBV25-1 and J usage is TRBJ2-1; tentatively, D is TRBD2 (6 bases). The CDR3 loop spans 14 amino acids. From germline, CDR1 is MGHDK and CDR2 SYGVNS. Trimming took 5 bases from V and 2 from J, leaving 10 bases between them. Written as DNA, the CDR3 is TGTGCCAGCAGTCTCGCGGGGCCCTACAATGAGCAGTTCTTC. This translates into CASSLAGPYNEQFF.

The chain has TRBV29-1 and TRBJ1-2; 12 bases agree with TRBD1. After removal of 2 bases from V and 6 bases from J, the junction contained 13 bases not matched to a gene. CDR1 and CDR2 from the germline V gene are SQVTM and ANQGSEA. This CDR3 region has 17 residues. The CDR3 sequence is CSVEPLGTGGWLNGYTF. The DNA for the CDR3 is TGCAGCGTTGAACCGCTAGGGACAGGGGGCTGGTTGAATGGCTACACCTTC.

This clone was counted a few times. The chain's CDR3 is CASSVRRGNTEAFF. The CDR3 nucleotides read TGTGCCAGCAGTGTACGCAGGGGGAACACTGAAGCTTTCTTT. The J gene is TRBJ1-1, the V gene TRBV2, with D tentatively TRBD1 (6 bases). Trimming removed 4 bases at V and 1 base at J, with 10 bases between. The germline V gene encodes CDR1 SNHLY and CDR2 FYNNEI. The CDR3 contains 14 residues.

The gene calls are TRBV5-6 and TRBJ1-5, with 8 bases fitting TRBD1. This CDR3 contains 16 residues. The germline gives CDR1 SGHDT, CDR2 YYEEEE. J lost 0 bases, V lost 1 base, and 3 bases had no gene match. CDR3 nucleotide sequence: TGTGCCAGCAGCTTGAGACAGGGGTATAGCAATCAGCCCCAGCATTTT. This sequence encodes CASSLRQGYSNQPQHF.

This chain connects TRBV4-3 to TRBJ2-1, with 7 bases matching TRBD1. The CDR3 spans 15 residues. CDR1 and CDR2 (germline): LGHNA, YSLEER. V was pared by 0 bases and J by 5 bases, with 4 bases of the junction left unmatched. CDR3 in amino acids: CASSQDQGVHNEQFF. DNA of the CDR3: TGCGCCAGCAGCCAAGATCAGGGGGTCCACAATGAGCAGTTCTTC.

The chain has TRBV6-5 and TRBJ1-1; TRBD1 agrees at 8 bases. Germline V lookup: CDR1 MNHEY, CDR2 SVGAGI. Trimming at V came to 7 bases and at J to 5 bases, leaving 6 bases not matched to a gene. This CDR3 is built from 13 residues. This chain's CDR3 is CASNTGGRTEAFF. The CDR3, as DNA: TGTGCCAGCAACACAGGGGGAAGGACTGAAGCTTTCTTT.

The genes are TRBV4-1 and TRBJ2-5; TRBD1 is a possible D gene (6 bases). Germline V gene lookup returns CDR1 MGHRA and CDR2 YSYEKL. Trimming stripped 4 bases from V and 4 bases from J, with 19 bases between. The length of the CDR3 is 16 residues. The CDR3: CASSLREGEFRETQYF. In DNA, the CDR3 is TGCGCCAGCAGCCTCCGAGAGGGGGAATTCAGAGAGACCCAGTACTTC.

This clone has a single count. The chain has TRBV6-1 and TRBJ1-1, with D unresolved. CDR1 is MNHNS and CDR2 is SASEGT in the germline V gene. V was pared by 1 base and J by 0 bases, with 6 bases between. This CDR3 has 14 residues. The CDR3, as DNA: TGTGCCAGCAGTGAAGAACAAATGAACACTGAAGCTTTCTTT. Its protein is CASSEEQMNTEAFF.

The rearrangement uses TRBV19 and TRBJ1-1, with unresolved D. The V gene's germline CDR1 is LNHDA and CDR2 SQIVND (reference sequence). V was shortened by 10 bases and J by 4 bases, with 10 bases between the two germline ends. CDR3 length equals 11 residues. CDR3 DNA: TGTGCCACCTGTACTCGCACTGAAGCTTTCTTT. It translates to CATCTRTEAFF.

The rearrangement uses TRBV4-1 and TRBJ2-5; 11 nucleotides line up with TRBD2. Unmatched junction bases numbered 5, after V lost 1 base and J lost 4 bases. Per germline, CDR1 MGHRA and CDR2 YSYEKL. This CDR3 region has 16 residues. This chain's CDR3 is CASSQGGGTSGETQYF. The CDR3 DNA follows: TGCGCCAGCAGCCAAGGGGGAGGGACTAGCGGAGAGACCCAGTACTTC.

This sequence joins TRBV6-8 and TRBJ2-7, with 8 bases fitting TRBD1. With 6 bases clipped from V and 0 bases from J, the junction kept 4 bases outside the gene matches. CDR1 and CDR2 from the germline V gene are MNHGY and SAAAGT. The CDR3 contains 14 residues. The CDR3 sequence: CASRWTGSSYEQYF. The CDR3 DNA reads TGTGCCAGCAGATGGACAGGGAGCTCCTACGAGCAGTACTTC.

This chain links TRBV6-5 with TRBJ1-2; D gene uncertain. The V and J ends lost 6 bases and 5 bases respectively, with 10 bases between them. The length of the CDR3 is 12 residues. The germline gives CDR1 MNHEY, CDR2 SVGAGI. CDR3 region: CASSPGGYGYTF. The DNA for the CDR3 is TGTGCCAGCAGCCCCGGAGGATATGGCTACACCTTC.

The CDR3 DNA sequence: TGTGCCAGCTCCGGGACAGGGGCCTACAATGAGCAGTTCTTC. This encodes CASSGTGAYNEQFF. The gene calls are TRBV2 and TRBJ2-1, with 10 bases lining up with TRBD1. The junction had 3 bases not matched to a gene; V was cut back by 8 bases and J by 2 bases. Germline CDR1 and CDR2: SNHLY and FYNNEI. The CDR3 is made up of 14 amino acids.

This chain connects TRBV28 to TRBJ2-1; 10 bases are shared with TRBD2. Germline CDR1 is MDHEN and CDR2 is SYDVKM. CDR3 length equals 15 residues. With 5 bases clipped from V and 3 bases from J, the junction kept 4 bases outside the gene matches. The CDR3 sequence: CASSKREGFYNEQFF. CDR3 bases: TGTGCCAGCAGTAAGCGGGAGGGGTTCTACAATGAGCAGTTCTTC. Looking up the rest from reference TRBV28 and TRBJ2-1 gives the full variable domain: DVKVTQSSRYLVKRTGEKVFLECVQDMDHENMFWYRQDPGLGLRLIYFSYDVKMKEKGDIPEGYSVSREKKERFSLILESASTNQTSMYLCASSKREGFYNEQFFGPGTRLTVL.